The clone carrying this TCR beta chain was picked up many times. The antigen remains undetermined. From the PCR reads, TCRdb re-called clones with MiXCR. The table includes 11,000 to 15,000 clones, around 25% detected once. There were no patients who had received any treatment before thyroid surgery. The source of the sample is a study of metastatic and nonmetastatic thyroid tumors. For the study at large: The comparison covered peripheral blood and tumor or nodule tissue in malignant and benign thyroid patients. Whole-study findings and limits: When malignant thyroid tumors were compared with benign nodules, TCR beta diversity was reportedly significantly higher in the malignant tumors. This held in both blood and tumor samples.

The receptor was derived from a female donor with papillary thyroid cancer or a benign thyroid nodule (not recorded which). Some clones in this sample may be carry-over from other donors' samples. The material sequenced was tumor tissue.

In nucleotides, the CDR3 is TGTGCCATCAGTGTGGAGGGCAATCAGCCCCAGCATTTT. Translated, it gives CAISVEGNQPQHF. The chain employs TRBV10-3 and TRBJ1-5; D unresolved. The germline V and J ends were trimmed by 4 bases and 2 bases, with 6 bases remaining between them. The CDR3 spans 13 residues. Per germline, CDR1 ENHRY and CDR2 SYGVKD.